This entry describes one TCR beta chain. Its specificity is unknown. After stimulus-free culture, autoproliferating CFSE-dim and non-proliferating CFSE-high T cells were sequenced separately. Replicate wells were pooled after roughly 7 days of stimulus-free culture of some 50 million CFSE-labeled PBMCs. The PBMCs received approximately 0.5 uM CFSE and serum-free culture with no added stimuli. TCRdb's copy holds only in-frame clones and misses some; the assay was immunoSEQ multiplex PCR. The sample records 35,000 to 55,000 clones, roughly four fifths being singletons. Germline CDR1 and CDR2: SGHAT and FQNNGV. The CDR3 spans 14 residues. The data were obtained in a study of memory B cells and T cells in multiple sclerosis.

Source material: PBMCs from blood kept in culture. The receptor's source is a human donor with multiple sclerosis. The chain combines TRBV11-2 with TRBJ2-5; D is ambiguous. The DNA end is more similar to TRBJ2-7, so the J call may be wrong. Here the CDR3 reads CASSDVLDLYEQYF. For the CDR3, the DNA is TGTGCCAGCAGCGATGTCCTAGATCTATACGAGCAGTACTTC.